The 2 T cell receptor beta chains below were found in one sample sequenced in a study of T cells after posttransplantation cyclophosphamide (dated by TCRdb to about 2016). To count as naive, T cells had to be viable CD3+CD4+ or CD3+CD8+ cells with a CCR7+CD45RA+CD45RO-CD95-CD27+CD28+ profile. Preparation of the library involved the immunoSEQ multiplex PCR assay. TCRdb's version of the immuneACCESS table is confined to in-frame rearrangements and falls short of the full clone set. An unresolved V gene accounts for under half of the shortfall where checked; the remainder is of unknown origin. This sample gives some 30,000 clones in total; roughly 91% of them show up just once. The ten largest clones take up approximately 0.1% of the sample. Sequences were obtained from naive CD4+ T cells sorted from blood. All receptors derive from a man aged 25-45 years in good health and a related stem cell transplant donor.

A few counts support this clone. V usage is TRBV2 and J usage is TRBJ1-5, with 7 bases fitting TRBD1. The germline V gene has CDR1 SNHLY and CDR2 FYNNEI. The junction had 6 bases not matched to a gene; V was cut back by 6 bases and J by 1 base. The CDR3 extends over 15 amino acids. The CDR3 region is CASRLDRVSNQPQHF. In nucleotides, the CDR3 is TGTGCCAGCAGGTTAGACAGGGTGAGCAATCAGCCCCAGCATTTT.

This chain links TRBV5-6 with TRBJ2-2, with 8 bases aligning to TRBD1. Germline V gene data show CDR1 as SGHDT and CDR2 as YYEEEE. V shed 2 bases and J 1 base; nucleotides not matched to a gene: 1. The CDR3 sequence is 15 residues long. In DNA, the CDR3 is TGTGCCAGCAGCTTTGGACAGGGGAACACCGGGGAGCTGTTTTTT. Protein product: CASSFGQGNTGELFF.